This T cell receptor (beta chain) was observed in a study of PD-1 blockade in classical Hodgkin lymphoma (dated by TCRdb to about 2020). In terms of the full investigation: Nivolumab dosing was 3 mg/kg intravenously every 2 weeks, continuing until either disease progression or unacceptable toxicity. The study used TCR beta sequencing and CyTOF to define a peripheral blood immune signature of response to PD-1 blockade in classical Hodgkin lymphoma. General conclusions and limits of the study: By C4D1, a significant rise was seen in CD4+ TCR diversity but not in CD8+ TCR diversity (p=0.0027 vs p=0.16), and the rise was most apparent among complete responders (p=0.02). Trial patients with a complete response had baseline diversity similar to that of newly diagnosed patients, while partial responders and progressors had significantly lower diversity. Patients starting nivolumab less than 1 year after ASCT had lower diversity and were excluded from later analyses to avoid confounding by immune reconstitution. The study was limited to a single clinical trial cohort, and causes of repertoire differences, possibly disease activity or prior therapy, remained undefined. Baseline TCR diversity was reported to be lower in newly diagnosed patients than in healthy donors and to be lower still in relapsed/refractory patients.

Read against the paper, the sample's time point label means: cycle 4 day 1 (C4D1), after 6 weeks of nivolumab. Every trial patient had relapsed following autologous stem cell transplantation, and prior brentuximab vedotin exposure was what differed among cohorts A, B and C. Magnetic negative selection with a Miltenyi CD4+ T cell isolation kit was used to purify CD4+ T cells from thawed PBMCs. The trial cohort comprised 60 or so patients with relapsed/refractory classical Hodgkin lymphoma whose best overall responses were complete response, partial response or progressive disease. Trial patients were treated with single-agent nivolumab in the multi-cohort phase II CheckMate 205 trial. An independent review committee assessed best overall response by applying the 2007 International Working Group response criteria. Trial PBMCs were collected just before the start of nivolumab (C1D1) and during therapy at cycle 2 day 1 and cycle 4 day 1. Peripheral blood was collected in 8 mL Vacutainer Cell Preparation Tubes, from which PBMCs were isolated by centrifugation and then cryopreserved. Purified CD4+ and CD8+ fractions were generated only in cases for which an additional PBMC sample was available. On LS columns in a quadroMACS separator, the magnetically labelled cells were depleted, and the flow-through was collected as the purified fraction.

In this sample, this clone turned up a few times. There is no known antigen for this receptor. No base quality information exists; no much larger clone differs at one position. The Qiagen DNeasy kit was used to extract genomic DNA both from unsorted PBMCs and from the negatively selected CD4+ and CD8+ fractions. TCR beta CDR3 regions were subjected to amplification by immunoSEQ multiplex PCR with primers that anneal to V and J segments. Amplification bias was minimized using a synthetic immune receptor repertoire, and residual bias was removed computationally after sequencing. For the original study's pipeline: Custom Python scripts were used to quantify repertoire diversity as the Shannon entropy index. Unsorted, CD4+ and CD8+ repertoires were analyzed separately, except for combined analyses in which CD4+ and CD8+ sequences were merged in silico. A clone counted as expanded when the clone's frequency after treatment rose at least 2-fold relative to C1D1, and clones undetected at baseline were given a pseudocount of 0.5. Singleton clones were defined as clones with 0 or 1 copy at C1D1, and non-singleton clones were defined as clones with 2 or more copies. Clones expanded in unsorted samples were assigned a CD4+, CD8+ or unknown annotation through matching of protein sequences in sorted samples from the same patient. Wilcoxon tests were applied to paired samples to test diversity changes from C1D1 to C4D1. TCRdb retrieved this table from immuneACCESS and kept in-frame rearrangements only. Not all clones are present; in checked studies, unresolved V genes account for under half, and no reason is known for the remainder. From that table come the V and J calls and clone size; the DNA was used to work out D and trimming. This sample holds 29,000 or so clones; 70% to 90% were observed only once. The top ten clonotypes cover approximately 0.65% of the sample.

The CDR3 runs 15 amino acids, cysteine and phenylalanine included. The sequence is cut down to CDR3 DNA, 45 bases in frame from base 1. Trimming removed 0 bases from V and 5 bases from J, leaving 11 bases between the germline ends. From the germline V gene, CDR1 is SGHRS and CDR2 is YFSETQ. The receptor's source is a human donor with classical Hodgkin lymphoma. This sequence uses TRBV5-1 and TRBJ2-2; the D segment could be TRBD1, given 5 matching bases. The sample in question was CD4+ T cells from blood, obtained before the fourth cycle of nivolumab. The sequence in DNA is TGCGCCAGCAGCTTGGGCAGGGTAGATACCGGGGAGCTGTTTTTT. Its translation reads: CASSLGRVDTGELFF.